This T cell receptor (beta chain) came from a study of blood T cell repertoires in COVID-19 (dated by TCRdb to 2020 to 2021). General notes on the study: Samples covering the acute and convalescent phases of COVID-19 were provided by collaborators in the United States, Italy and Spain. The material from the prospective study consisted of cDNA or gDNA derived from T cells, B-cell-depleted T cells, or PBMCs. Subjects who had been exposed to COVID-19, were actively infected with it, or had recovered from it provided the deeply sampled blood TCRbeta repertoires that made up the dataset. A freely available public database, intended as a resource for researchers studying the immune response to SARS-CoV-2, is where the repertoires were released. Samples were obtained from the ongoing ImmuneRACE study (first 160 participants) and from 1,254 subjects provided by 6 global collaborators. Nearly every sample came with metadata listing a de-identified subject ID, COVID-19 status, age in years and sex. Where HLA class I and class II types were available, the types were taken from metadata supplied by the sample provider, not from assay-based typing. The investigation overall reported the following: How much clinical and demographic metadata was included differed by source and by participant, and the metadata was provided uncurated.

Notes on this clone: Which antigen it targets is not known. No per-base quality is available; no much larger clone lies one base away.

Whole blood was collected in K2EDTA tubes by collaborating institutions according to the institutions' own protocols. For TCRbeta analysis, collaborators shipped samples as frozen whole blood, isolated PBMCs, or DNA extracted from either of those sample types. TCRbeta CDR3 regions were amplified from genomic DNA using the immunoSEQ Assay, a bias-controlled multiplex PCR. On the authors' methods: The number of nucleated cells in each sample was estimated by amplification of reference gene primers within the assay. Sequence reads were collapsed and filtered to measure the absolute abundance of every unique TCRbeta CDR3 rearrangement. For each sample, productive Simpson clonality was calculated as the square root of Simpson's diversity index over productive rearrangements. What TCRdb holds here is the immuneACCESS table cut down to in-frame rearrangements. Part of the clones is not present; checked against another copy, under half of the missing clones reflect an unresolved V gene, and the others are unexplained. That table gives V, J and clone size, and the DNA gave D and trimming. This sample lists about 210,000 clones; approximately 90% were detected once. The ten largest account for 4.5% to 5.5% of the sample.

Trimming leaves V shorter by 6 bases and J shorter by 2 bases, with the junction holding 16 bases beyond the gene matches. Sequences KGHSH (CDR1) and LQKENI (CDR2) are obtained from the germline V gene. The CDR3 has 19 amino acids, counting the end cysteine and phenylalanine. CDR3 DNA only is kept here, 57 bases in frame from base 1. This chain is built from TRBV18 and TRBJ1-4, and 9 bases in between align with TRBD1. This TCR derives from a woman between 40 and 50 years old with acute or convalescent COVID-19. Sequenced input: peripheral blood. The CDR3 reads as follows: CASSPGSQGAAGTNEKLFF. The bases are TGTGCCAGCTCCCCTGGGTCACAGGGGGCGGCTGGGACTAATGAAAAACTGTTTTTT.